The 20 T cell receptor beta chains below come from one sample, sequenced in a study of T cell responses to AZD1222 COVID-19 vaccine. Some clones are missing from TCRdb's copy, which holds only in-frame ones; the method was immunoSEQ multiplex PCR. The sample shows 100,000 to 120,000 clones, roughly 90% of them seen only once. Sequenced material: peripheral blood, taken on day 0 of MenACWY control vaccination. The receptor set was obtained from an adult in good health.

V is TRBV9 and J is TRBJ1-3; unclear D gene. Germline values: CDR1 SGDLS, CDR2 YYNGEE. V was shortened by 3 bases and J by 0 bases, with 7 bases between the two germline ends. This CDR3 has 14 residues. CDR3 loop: CASSGAFSGNTIYF. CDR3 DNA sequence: TGTGCCAGCAGCGGGGCCTTCTCTGGAAACACCATATATTTT.

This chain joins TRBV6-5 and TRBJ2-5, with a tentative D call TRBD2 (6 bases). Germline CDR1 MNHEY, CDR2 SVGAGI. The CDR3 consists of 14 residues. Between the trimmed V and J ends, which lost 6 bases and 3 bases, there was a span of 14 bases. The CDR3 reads CASRSFGGEETQYF. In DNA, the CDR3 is TGTGCCAGCAGGTCATTTGGAGGGGAAGAGACCCAGTACTTC.

The CDR3 DNA is TGTGCCTGGAGTACTTACATGCGGGAGGGGCAGTTCTTC. This encodes CAWSTYMREGQFF. The rearrangement joins TRBV30 to TRBJ2-1, with 9 bases fitting TRBD2. This CDR3 spans 13 amino acids. Germline V gene data show CDR1 as GTSNPN and CDR2 as SVGIG (reference sequence). Trimming took 2 bases from V and 12 from J; bases not matched to a gene: 8.

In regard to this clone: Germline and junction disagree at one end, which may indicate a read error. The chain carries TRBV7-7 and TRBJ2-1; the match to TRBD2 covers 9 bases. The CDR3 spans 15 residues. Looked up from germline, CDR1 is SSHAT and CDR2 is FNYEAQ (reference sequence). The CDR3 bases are TGTGCTAGCAGCTTAGCGGGGGCTACCTACAATGAGCAGTTCTTC. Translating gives CASSLAGATYNEQFF.

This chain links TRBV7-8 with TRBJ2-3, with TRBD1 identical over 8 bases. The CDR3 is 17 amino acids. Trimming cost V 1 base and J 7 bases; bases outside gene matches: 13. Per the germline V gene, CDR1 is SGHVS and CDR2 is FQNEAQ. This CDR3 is CASSLVWVGQENNTQYF. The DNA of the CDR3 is TGTGCCAGCAGCTTAGTTTGGGTGGGACAGGAGAATAATACGCAGTATTTT. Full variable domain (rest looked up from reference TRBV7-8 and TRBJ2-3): GAGVSQSPRYKVAKRGQDVALRCDPISGHVSLFWYQQALGQGPEFLTYFQNEAQLDKSGLPSDRFFAERPEGSVSTLKIQRTQQEDSAVYLCASSLVWVGQENNTQYFGPGTRLTVL.

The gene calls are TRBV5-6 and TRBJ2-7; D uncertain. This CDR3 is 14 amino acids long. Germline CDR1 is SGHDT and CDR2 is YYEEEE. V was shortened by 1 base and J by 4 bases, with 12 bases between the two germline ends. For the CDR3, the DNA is TGTGCCAGCAGCTTGTCCGTGGGTGCTTACGAGCAGTACTTC. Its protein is CASSLSVGAYEQYF.

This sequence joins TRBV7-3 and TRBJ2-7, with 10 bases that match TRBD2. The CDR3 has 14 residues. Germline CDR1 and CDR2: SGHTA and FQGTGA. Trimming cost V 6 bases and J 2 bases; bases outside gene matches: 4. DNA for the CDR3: TGTGCCAGCAGTAAAGCGGGGGGGACCTACGAGCAGTACTTC. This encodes CASSKAGGTYEQYF.

CDR3 sequence reads: CASRHLGGIGYGYTF. The CDR3 DNA reads as TGTGCCAGCAGGCACCTCGGGGGAATCGGCTATGGCTACACCTTC. The chain joins TRBV13 to TRBJ1-2; D might be TRBD1 (5 bases). This CDR3 region has 15 residues. Germline-derived CDR1 and CDR2 are PRHDT and FYEKMQ (reference sequence). The V end lost 6 bases, the J end lost 4 bases, and 18 bases lay between the germline ends.

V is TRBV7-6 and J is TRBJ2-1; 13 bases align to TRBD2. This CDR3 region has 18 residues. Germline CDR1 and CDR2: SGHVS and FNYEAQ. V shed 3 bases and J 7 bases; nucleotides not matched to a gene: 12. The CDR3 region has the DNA TGTGCCAGCAGCTTCACCGTGCCACTAGCGGGGGGGCCGAATGAGCAGTTCTTC. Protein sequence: CASSFTVPLAGGPNEQFF.

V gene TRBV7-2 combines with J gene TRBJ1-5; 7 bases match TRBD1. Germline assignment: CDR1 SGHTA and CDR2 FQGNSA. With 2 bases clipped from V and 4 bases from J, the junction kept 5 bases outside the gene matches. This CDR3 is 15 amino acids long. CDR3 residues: CASSLITGVNQPQHF. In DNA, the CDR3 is TGTGCCAGCAGCTTAATAACAGGGGTAAATCAGCCCCAGCATTTT.

CDR3 sequence (DNA): TGTGCCAGCAGTCTTAGGGGGACTAACTATGGCTACACCTTC. It translates to CASSLRGTNYGYTF. The chain has TRBV6-5 and TRBJ1-2, with D perhaps matching TRBD1 (6 bases). Trimming cost V 5 bases and J 0 bases, with 10 bases left between them. This CDR3 has 14 residues. The germline gives CDR1 MNHEY, CDR2 SVGAGI.

CDR3 sequence: CASSLGQGGGANVLTF. The CDR3, as DNA: TGTGCCAGCAGCTTAGGGCAGGGTGGTGGGGCCAACGTCCTGACTTTC. This sequence joins TRBV7-8 and TRBJ2-6; a possible D gene is TRBD1 (5 bases). The CDR3 runs to 16 residues. The V end lost 1 base, the J end lost 3 bases, and 10 bases lay between the germline ends. Germline CDR1 and CDR2: SGHVS and FQNEAQ.

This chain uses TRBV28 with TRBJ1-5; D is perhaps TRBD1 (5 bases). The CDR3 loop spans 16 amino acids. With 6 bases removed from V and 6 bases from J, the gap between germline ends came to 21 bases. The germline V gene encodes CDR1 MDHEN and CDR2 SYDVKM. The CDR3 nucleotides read TGTGCCAGCAGGTCTGCTTGGGAGGGGACGGGTCAGCCCCAGCATTTT. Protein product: CASRSAWEGTGQPQHF.

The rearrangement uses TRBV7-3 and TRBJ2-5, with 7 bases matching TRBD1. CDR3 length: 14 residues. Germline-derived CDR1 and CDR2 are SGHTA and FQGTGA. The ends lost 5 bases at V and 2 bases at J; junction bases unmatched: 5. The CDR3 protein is CASSPGQPQETQYF. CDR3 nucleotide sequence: TGTGCCAGCAGCCCGGGACAGCCTCAAGAGACCCAGTACTTC. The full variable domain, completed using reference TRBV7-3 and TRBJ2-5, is GAGVSQTPSNKVTEKGKYVELRCDPISGHTALYWYRQSLGQGPEFLIYFQGTGAADDSGLPNDRFFAVRPEGSVSTLKIQRTERGDSAVYLCASSPGQPQETQYFGPGTRLLVL.

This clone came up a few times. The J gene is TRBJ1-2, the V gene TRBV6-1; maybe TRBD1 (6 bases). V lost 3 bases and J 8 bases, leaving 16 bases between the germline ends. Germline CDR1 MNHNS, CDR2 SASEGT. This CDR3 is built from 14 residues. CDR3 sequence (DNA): TGTGCCAGCAGTGACCTACAGGGCCAGCGAGGCTACACCTTC. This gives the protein CASSDLQGQRGYTF.

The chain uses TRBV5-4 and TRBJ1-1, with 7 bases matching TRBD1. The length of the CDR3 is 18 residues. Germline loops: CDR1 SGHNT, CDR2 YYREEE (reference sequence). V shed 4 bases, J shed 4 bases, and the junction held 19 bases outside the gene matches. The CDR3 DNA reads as TGTGCCAGCAGCCCCGCCGCGGCAGGGGGGGTAGGGGGCACTGAAGCTTTCTTT. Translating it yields CASSPAAAGGVGGTEAFF.

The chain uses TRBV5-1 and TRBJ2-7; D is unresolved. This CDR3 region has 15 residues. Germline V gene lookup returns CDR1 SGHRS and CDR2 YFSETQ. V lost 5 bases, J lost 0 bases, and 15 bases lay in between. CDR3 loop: CASSDSQAPSYEQYF. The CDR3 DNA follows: TGCGCCAGCAGTGATTCGCAGGCCCCCTCCTACGAGCAGTACTTC.

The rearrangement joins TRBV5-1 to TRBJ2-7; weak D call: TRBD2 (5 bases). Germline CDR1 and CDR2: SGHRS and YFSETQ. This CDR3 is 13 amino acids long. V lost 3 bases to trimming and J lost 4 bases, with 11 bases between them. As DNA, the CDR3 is TGCGCCAGCAGCTCTACGGGGATGTACGAGCAGTACTTC. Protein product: CASSSTGMYEQYF.

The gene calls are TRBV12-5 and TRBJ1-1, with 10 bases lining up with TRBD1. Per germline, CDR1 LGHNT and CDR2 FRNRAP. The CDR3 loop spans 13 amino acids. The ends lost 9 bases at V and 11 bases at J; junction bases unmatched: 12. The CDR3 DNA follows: TGTGCTAGCAACCTAGGGACAGGGGCGACGGCTTTCTTT. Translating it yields CASNLGTGATAFF.

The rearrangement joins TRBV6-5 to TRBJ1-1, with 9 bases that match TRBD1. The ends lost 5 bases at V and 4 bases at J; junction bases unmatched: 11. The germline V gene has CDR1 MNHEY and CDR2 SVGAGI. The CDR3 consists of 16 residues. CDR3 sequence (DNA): TGTGCCAGCAGTCACTTGACAGGGGGGTCAAGCACTGAAGCTTTCTTT. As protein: CASSHLTGGSSTEAFF.